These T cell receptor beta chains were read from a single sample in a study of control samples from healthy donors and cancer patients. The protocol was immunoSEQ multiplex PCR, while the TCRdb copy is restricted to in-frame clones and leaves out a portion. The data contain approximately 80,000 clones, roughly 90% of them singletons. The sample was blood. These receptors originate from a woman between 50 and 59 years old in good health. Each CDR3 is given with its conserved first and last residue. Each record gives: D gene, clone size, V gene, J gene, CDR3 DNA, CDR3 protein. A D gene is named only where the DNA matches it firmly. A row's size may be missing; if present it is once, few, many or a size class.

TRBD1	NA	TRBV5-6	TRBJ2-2	TGTGCCAGCAGCTTAGGACAGGGGGCGAACACCGGGGAGCTGTTTTTT	CASSLGQGANTGELFF
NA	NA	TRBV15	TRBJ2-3	TGTGCCACCAGCAGAGTTGTGACATGGCTTTCCACAGATACGCAGTATTTT	CATSRVVTWLSTDTQYF
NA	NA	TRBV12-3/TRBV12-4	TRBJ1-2	TGTGCCAGCAGCTTAGAAAACTATGGCTACACCTTC	CASSLENYGYTF
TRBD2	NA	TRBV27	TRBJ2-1	TGTGCCAGCAAACGGACTAGCGGGGGGACCCGGCAGTTCTTC	CASKRTSGGTRQFF
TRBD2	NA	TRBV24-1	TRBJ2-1	TGTGCCACCAGTTTATTTAGCGGGGGGAGGAGTGAGCAGTTCTTC	CATSLFSGGRSEQFF
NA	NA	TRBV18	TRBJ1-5	TGTGCCAGCTCACCCGGGGAGGGCTATAGCAATCAGCCCCAGCATTTT	CASSPGEGYSNQPQHF
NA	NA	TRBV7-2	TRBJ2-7	TGTGCCAGCAGCAGTACAGGGCGCGGGGTCTACGAGCAGTACTTC	CASSSTGRGVYEQYF
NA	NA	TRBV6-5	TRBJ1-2	TGTGCCAGCAGTAGCATGTTGGACTTCTATGGCTACACCTTC	CASSSMLDFYGYTF
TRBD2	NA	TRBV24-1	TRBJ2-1	TGTGCCACCAGTGAAGCGGGGGGGCCCTACAATGAGCAGTTCTTC	CATSEAGGPYNEQFF
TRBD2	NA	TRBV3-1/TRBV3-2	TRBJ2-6	TGTGCCAGCAGCCAAGAGGTTGGGAGGGCTGGGGCCAACGTCCTGACTTTC	CASSQEVGRAGANVLTF
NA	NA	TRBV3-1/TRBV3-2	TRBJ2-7	TGTGCCAGCAGCACAGGGTCCTACGAGCAGTACTTC	CASSTGSYEQYF
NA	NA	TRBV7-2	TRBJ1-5	TGTGCCAGCAGCTTATCTAGATTCAATCAGCCCCAGCATTTT	CASSLSRFNQPQHF
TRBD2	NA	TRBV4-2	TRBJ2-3	TGTGCCAGCAGCCAGCTAGCGGGGGGGACCACAGATACGCAGTATTTT	CASSQLAGGTTDTQYF
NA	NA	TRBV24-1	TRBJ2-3	TGTGCCACCAGTGAACCGGGCCCTAAAGCTAGGCAGTATTTT	CATSEPGPKARQYF
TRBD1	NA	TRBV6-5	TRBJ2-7	TGTGCCAGCAGATCGGACAGGGGTACCTACGAGCAGTACTTC	CASRSDRGTYEQYF
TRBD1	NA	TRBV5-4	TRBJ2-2	TGTGCCAGCAGCACAAACTACAGGGGCATCGGGGAGCTGTTTTTT	CASSTNYRGIGELFF
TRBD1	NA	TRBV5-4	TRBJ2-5	TGTGCCAGCAGCTTCAAGGGGGCTCAGGGAGAGACCCAGTACTTC	CASSFKGAQGETQYF
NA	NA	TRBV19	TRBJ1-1	TGTGCCAGTAGTATATCCTCGGGGGCTTTCTTT	CASSISSGAFF
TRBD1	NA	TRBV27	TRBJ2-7	TGTGCCAGCAGGGAACCGGGACAGGGGTCGGGTGAGCAGTACTTC	CASREPGQGSGEQYF
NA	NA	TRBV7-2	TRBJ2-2	TGTGCCAGCAGCCCCCAAGGGACCCCTAATACCGGGGAGCTGTTTTTT	CASSPQGTPNTGELFF
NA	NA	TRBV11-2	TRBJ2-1	TGTGCCAGCAGCGATCCCCTACGCTCCTACAATGAGCAGTTCTTC	CASSDPLRSYNEQFF
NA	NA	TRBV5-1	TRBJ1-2	TGCGCCAGCAGCTTGGAACCACCAGGGGGCTACACCTTC	CASSLEPPGGYTF
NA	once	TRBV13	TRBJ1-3	TGTGCCAGCAGCTTGGGTCCCCTTCACTCTGGAAACACCATATATTTT	CASSLGPLHSGNTIYF
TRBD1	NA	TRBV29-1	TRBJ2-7	TGCAGCGTGCTAGGGACAGCCTCCGTCTACGAGCAGTACTTC	CSVLGTASVYEQYF
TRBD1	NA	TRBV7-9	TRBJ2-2	TGTGCCAGCAGTTCCGGGACAGGCGGCATCGGGGAGCTGTTTTTT	CASSSGTGGIGELFF
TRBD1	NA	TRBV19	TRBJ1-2	TGTGCCAGTACCCAAGGGGGACAGGGGCTTAATTCGGCTGGCTACACCTTC	CASTQGGQGLNSAGYTF
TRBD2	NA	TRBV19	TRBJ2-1	TGTGCCACAGGGAGGGAATATGAGCAGTTCTTC	CATGREYEQFF
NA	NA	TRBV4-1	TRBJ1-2	TGCGCCAGCAGCCAAGATTACACCAAGACTAACTATGGCTACACCTTC	CASSQDYTKTNYGYTF
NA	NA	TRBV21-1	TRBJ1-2	TGTGCCAGCAGCAAAAAGTGCCAGGTCAGGTATGGCTACACCTTC	CASSKKCQVRYGYTF
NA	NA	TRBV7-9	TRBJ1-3	TGTGCCAGCAGCTTAGGACTGTCTGGAAACACCATATATTTT	CASSLGLSGNTIYF
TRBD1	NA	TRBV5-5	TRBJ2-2	TGTGCCAGCAGCATGACTCAGGGGGCAAACACCGGGGAGCTGTTTTTT	CASSMTQGANTGELFF
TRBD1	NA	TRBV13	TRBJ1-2	TGTGCCAGCAGTTTTGACAGGGACAAATATGGCTACACCTTC	CASSFDRDKYGYTF
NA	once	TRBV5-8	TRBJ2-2	TGTGCCAGCAGCTCGGGACACCGAACGAACACCGGGGAGCTGTTTTTT	CASSSGHRTNTGELFF
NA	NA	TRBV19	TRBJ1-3	TGTGCCAGTAGGAGTCGTCTTGACCCTGGCAACACCATATATTTT	CASRSRLDPGNTIYF
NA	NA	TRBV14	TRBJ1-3	TGTGCCAGCAGCCAGGGGGACACCATATATTTT	CASSQGDTIYF
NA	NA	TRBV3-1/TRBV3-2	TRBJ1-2	TGTGCCAGCAGCCAAGTAGAGACAGGAGCCTATGGCTACACCTTC	CASSQVETGAYGYTF
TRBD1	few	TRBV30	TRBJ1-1	TGTGCCTGGGACAGGGGGAGCACTGAAGCTTTCTTT	CAWDRGSTEAFF
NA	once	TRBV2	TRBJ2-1	TGTGCCAGCAGCGGGTACAATGAGCAGTTCTTC	CASSGYNEQFF
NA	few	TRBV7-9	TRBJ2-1	TGTGCCAGCAGCCGACGAGTTGGCAATGAGCAGTTCTTC	CASSRRVGNEQFF
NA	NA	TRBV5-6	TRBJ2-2	TGTGCCAGCAGGGACACAGGGTCAGGAAAAACCGGGGAGCTGTTTTTT	CASRDTGSGKTGELFF
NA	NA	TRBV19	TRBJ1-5	TGTGCCACTTCGCCCTCGGGGCTTCGACAGCCCCAGCATTTT	CATSPSGLRQPQHF
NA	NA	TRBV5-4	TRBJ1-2	TGTGCCAGCAGCTTGAGGGGCTCGTTAGACTATGGCTACACCTTC	CASSLRGSLDYGYTF